Sequencing of this TCR beta chain was carried out in a study of T-cell reconstitution after alpha-beta-depleted transplantation in children. Notes on the study in general: Reportedly, only several hundred clones from non-depleted graft cells drove alpha-beta T-cell counts at about two months. It was newly produced T cells that mostly accounted for T-cell counts and diversity one year after transplant. There were some patients whose high TCRbeta diversity at day 60 came from surviving recipient T cells and thymic progenitors.

For TCRbeta, the library was prepared with unique molecular identifiers. TCRdb reanalysed the PCR reads using MiXCR and keeps one entry per CDR3 protein. The repertoire includes hundreds of thousands of distinct CDR3 sequences, over 10% of them detected once, and approximately 2.1% sits in the top ten. Per the germline V gene, CDR1 is LGHNA and CDR2 is YSLEER. The CDR3 consists of 15 residues. With V trimmed by 0 bases and J by 5 bases, 1 base remained unmatched. This clonotype was counted at least ten times. Its antigen remains unidentified. The gene calls are TRBV4-3 and TRBJ2-5; 12 bases match TRBD2. The TCR sequence derives from a male patient under 18 who had a stem cell transplant for acute myeloid leukemia, so the T cells may come from the graft donor. Sequenced here: PBMCs, mostly from graft donor cells, sampled 360 days after TCRalphabeta/CD19-depleted stem cell transplant. As DNA, the CDR3 is TGCGCCAGCAGCCAAGAGGGGACTAGCGGGGAGACCCAGTACTTC. The encoded protein is CASSQEGTSGETQYF.